The rows below give T cell receptor beta chains drawn from one sample of a study of cytomegalovirus exposure and HLA in healthy donors. Libraries were prepared by immunoSEQ multiplex PCR; TCRdb keeps only in-frame clonotypes and omits some of them. Among 150,000 to 200,000 clones listed, about four fifths were seen once. The sequencing input was PBMCs. These receptors were taken from a woman aged 25 to 39 in good health and CMV-seropositive. Each CDR3 is given with its conserved first and last residue.

v_call,j_call,cdr3_aa
TRBV11-3,TRBJ2-7,CASSHPGRPYEQYF
TRBV5-6,TRBJ1-1,CASSWRQLGAFF
TRBV4-2,TRBJ1-5,CASASSFGNSNQPQHF
TRBV15,TRBJ1-1,CATSRDGRGLTEAFF
TRBV19,TRBJ1-2,CASSREYGYTF
TRBV9,TRBJ2-2,CASSVGAAGGLQFYTGELFF
TRBV4-2,TRBJ1-1,CASSRNTNRAGDTEAFF
TRBV21-1,TRBJ1-1,CASSKELRPGATRVEAFF
TRBV6-5,TRBJ2-7,CASTAGTDLVEQYF
TRBV20-1,TRBJ2-4,CSASENIQYF
TRBV10-3,TRBJ2-2,CAISELVPGELFF
TRBV6-5,TRBJ1-2,CASRAAGYYGYTF
TRBV4-1,TRBJ1-2,CASSQGGPASGYGYTF
TRBV9,TRBJ1-2,CASSPRTENGYTF
TRBV19,TRBJ1-1,CATRFKGATNTEAFF
TRBV18,TRBJ1-2,CASSPLRGPNYGYTF
TRBV6-6,TRBJ1-1,CASRTTGDTEAFF
TRBV5-1,TRBJ2-1,CATSLRGGTGTYNEQFF
TRBV6-6,TRBJ2-1,CASSYPPRNEQFF
TRBV7-2,TRBJ1-5,CASSLRGQQQQPQHF
TRBV6-1,TRBJ2-1,CASAWGQSYNEQFF
TRBV10-2,TRBJ2-7,CASSEPYEQYF
TRBV7-6,TRBJ1-1,CASSPRQSLNTEAFF
TRBV7-6,TRBJ2-1,CASSLVHDPGTGQFF
TRBV11-2,TRBJ1-2,CASSGLAANYGYTF
TRBV5-5,TRBJ1-6,CASSTTAPNSPLHF
TRBV18,TRBJ2-2,CASSSSSGELFF
TRBV7-8,TRBJ2-3,CASSLWQGGGKDTQYF
TRBV19,TRBJ1-3,CASAPTVASGNTIYF
TRBV14,TRBJ1-2,CASSQDPDRVALEGYTF
TRBV4-3,TRBJ2-7,CASSQTRTSGGGYEQYF
TRBV7-2,TRBJ1-2,CASSFRGPGYTF
TRBV19,TRBJ1-1,CASSIISQGALMNTEAFF
TRBV6-4,TRBJ1-1,CASRGDVGIGDTEAFF
TRBV6-4,TRBJ2-1,CASSDWGSNEQFF
TRBV4-1,TRBJ2-7,CASSQDRELYEQYF
TRBV5-1,TRBJ2-7,CASSSTGPEQYF
TRBV6-1,TRBJ2-1,CASSGNRRAYNEQFF
TRBV5-1,TRBJ2-3,CASSPPHGTGSTSTDTQYF
TRBV6-1,TRBJ2-5,CASRADRAKGTQYF
TRBV5-6,TRBJ2-1,CASSLLVLTGVNEQFF
TRBV5-1,TRBJ2-7,CASSHPPGLAGVYSYEQYF
TRBV6-5,-,CASWENYEQYF
TRBV27,TRBJ1-1,CASSFQGSLYTEAFF
TRBV6-1,TRBJ1-2,CASRATGFGYTF
TRBV6-4,TRBJ2-2,CASSEGRANTGELFF
TRBV1,TRBJ2-5,CTSSQPGLAGGPGETQYF
TRBV5-6,TRBJ1-6,CASSSLNSGLLHF
TRBV5-5,TRBJ2-3,CASSNRGGAGSPDTQYF
TRBV5-4,TRBJ2-1,CASSPKTSGLSSYNEQFF
TRBV9,TRBJ2-7,CASSPLAGPYEQYF
TRBV6-1,TRBJ2-7,CASKGGGYEQYF
TRBV28,TRBJ1-1,CAAQGAETEAFF
TRBV2,TRBJ1-2,CASGTVRLNYGYTF
TRBV29-1,TRBJ1-2,CRASDRVEDGYTF
TRBV29-1,TRBJ2-2,CSGFGQGGELFF
TRBV5-1,TRBJ1-5,CASRGGQRTSNQPQHF
TRBV9,TRBJ2-5,CASSSTEEETQYF
TRBV4-2,TRBJ2-1,CASSQDRGRAFGEQFF
TRBV27,TRBJ2-7,CASSPDRSYEQYF